The 13 T cell receptor beta chains below all came from one sample that was sequenced in a study of cytomegalovirus exposure and HLA in healthy donors. Amplification used 60 Vbeta primers and 13 Jbeta primers. Profiled with immunoSEQ multiplex PCR; TCRdb holds only in-frame clones, not every one. This table has 100,000 to 150,000 clones, over 60% appearing once. The specimen was PBMCs. The source is a man aged 25 to 40 in good health and CMV-seronegative.

J is TRBJ2-5 and V is TRBV5-1; 8 bases are a match to TRBD1. The CDR3 spans 15 residues. CDR1 and CDR2 from the germline V gene are SGHRS and YFSETQ. V trimming: 3 bases; J trimming: 2 bases; junction bases outside the gene matches: 6. The DNA for the CDR3 is TGCGCCAGCAGCTGGGGACAGGTTATTCAAGAGACCCAGTACTTC. Its protein is CASSWGQVIQETQYF.

The chain carries TRBV5-4 and TRBJ2-7, with D possibly matching TRBD1 (5 bases). This CDR3 spans 13 amino acids. V lost 3 bases and J 0 bases, leaving 7 bases between the germline ends. The germline gives CDR1 SGHNT, CDR2 YYREEE (reference sequence). CDR3: CASSSTASYEQYF. Written as DNA, the CDR3 is TGTGCCAGCAGCTCGACAGCCTCCTACGAGCAGTACTTC.

This clone was counted between two and nine times. V gene TRBV29-1 combines with J gene TRBJ2-4, with TRBD2 matching over 14 bases. The CDR3 covers 15 residues. Germline CDR1 SQVTM, CDR2 ANQGSEA. With 4 bases clipped from V and 8 bases from J, the junction kept 7 bases outside the gene matches. In DNA, the CDR3 is TGCAGCGTTGGACTAGCGGGAGGGGAGGGAGACATTCAGTACTTC. Protein sequence: CSVGLAGGEGDIQYF. Together with reference TRBV29-1 and TRBJ2-4, the CDR3 gives the full variable domain: SAVISQKPSRDICQRGTSLTIQCQVDSQVTMMFWYRQQPGQSLTLIATANQGSEATYESGFVIDKFPISRPNLTFSTLTVSNMSPEDSSIYLCSVGLAGGEGDIQYFGAGTRLSVL.

The chain carries TRBV19 and TRBJ1-4; no firm D call. V lost 1 base, J lost 7 bases, and 10 bases lay in between. This CDR3 contains 14 residues. CDR1 is LNHDA and CDR2 is SQIVND in the germline V gene (reference sequence). CDR3 loop: CASSIGRLAEKLFF. The CDR3, as DNA: TGTGCCAGTAGTATAGGCCGTTTAGCTGAAAAACTGTTTTTT. Filled out from reference TRBV19 and TRBJ1-4, the complete variable domain reads DGGITQSPKYLFRKEGQNVTLSCEQNLNHDAMYWYRQDPGQGLRLIYYSQIVNDFQKGDIAEGYSVSREKKESFPLTVTSAQKNPTAFYLCASSIGRLAEKLFFGSGTQLSVL.

This clone came up a few times. The J gene is TRBJ1-1, the V gene TRBV30, with D tentatively TRBD1 (5 bases). Trimming took off 7 bases at V and 10 bases at J, with 13 bases between the two ends. The CDR3 covers 10 residues. CDR1 GTSNPN and CDR2 SVGIG come from the germline V gene (reference sequence). CDR3 nucleotide sequence: TGTGCCTCAGGGTCCTCCTTAGCTTTCTTT. It translates to CASGSSLAFF.

This chain joins TRBV10-3 and TRBJ2-3; TRBD2 matches at 10 bases. Germline trimming cut 4 bases from V and 0 bases from J; bases unmatched to any gene: 10. The CDR3 sequence is 18 residues long. Germline V gene data show CDR1 as ENHRY and CDR2 as SYGVKD. CDR3 DNA sequence: TGTGCCATCAGTGGCGCTAGCGGGAGAGAGGTTAGCACAGATACGCAGTATTTT. Translated, it gives CAISGASGREVSTDTQYF.

The V gene is TRBV6-5, the J gene TRBJ2-5, with D perhaps TRBD2 (5 bases). Trimming shortened V by 6 bases and J by 1 base, and 12 bases separated the two germline ends. This CDR3 is 14 amino acids long. CDR1 and CDR2 from the germline V gene are MNHEY and SVGAGI. CDR3 bases: TGTGCCAGCAGCCCCCGGGGATTCCAAGAGACCCAGTACTTC. As protein: CASSPRGFQETQYF.

The chain recombines TRBV5-1 with TRBJ1-1, with TRBD1 identical over 8 bases. The germline V gene encodes CDR1 SGHRS and CDR2 YFSETQ. CDR3 length equals 15 residues. J gave up 5 bases and V 4 bases, and 10 bases lay outside the gene matches. The CDR3 spells CASSDQGALGTEAFF. As DNA, the CDR3 is TGCGCCAGCAGCGATCAGGGGGCGCTTGGGACTGAAGCTTTCTTT.

V and J are TRBV30 and TRBJ2-5; D possibly corresponds to TRBD1 (5 bases). The CDR3 has 13 amino acids. Germline CDR1 is GTSNPN and CDR2 is SVGIG (reference sequence). Between the trimmed V and J ends, which lost 5 bases and 2 bases, there was a span of 12 bases. The CDR3 bases are TGTGCCTGGGAAAGACAGATTCAAGAGACCCAGTACTTC. As protein: CAWERQIQETQYF.

The chain is built from TRBV28 and TRBJ2-3, with 11 bases aligning to TRBD1. CDR1 and CDR2 from the germline V gene are MDHEN and SYDVKM. CDR3 length equals 18 residues. Trimming cost V 5 bases and J 4 bases; bases outside gene matches: 14. The CDR3 spells CASSPIYWTGGLADTQYF. The CDR3 nucleotides read TGTGCCAGCAGTCCCATATATTGGACAGGGGGCCTTGCAGATACGCAGTATTTT.

This clone was counted between two and nine times. This chain connects TRBV5-1 to TRBJ2-4; TRBD1 matches 12 bases. This CDR3 is built from 16 residues. CDR1 SGHRS and CDR2 YFSETQ come from the germline V gene. V dropped 2 bases and J dropped 5; count of bases not matched to a gene: 5. The CDR3 loop reads CASSLGTGGFQNIQYF. The CDR3 coding sequence is TGCGCCAGCAGCTTAGGGACAGGGGGCTTCCAAAACATTCAGTACTTC.

This clone was seen only a few times. This rearrangement joins TRBV11-2 to TRBJ2-3, with 12 bases aligning to TRBD2. Germline trimming cut 2 bases from V and 5 bases from J; bases unmatched to any gene: 8. This CDR3 is built from 17 residues. CDR1 SGHAT and CDR2 FQNNGV come from the germline V gene. The CDR3, as DNA: TGTGCCAGCAGCTTACGGACTAGCGGGACTGTGGGAGATACGCAGTATTTT. Amino acids: CASSLRTSGTVGDTQYF. Filled out from reference TRBV11-2 and TRBJ2-3, the complete variable domain reads EAGVAQSPRYKIIEKRQSVAFWCNPISGHATLYWYQQILGQGPKLLIQFQNNGVVDDSQLPKDRFSAERLKGVDSTLKIQPAKLEDSAVYLCASSLRTSGTVGDTQYFGPGTRLTVL.

The chain employs TRBV5-1 and TRBJ2-7, with 9 positions matching TRBD2. With 2 bases clipped from V and 2 bases from J, the junction kept 11 bases outside the gene matches. The CDR3 spans 17 residues. Germline lookup yields CDR1 SGHRS and CDR2 YFSETQ. The CDR3 region has the DNA TGCGCCAGCAGCTTTGTGAGTGGCGGGGGGGCCGCCTACGAGCAGTACTTC. It yields the protein CASSFVSGGGAAYEQYF.